Listed below are T cell receptor beta chains from one sample, sequenced in a study of PD-1 blockade in classical Hodgkin lymphoma. Clones were sequenced by immunoSEQ multiplex PCR, and TCRdb holds only the in-frame ones, with some missing. The table records 45,000 to 60,000 clones, approximately 84% of them present only once. The sample in question was peripheral blood mononuclear cells (PBMCs), obtained at baseline. The receptor set was obtained from a human donor with classical Hodgkin lymphoma. The CDR3 runs from the conserved cysteine through the conserved F or W. Fields, in order: J gene, V gene, CDR3 protein.

j_call: TRBJ2-5; v_call: TRBV7-3; cdr3_aa: CASSLQDRETQYF
j_call: TRBJ2-2; v_call: TRBV9; cdr3_aa: CASSLEPGIQTGELFF
j_call: TRBJ1-1; v_call: TRBV7-2; cdr3_aa: CASSLETGNTEAFF
j_call: TRBJ2-3; v_call: TRBV5-4; cdr3_aa: CASSFSTDTQYF
j_call: TRBJ2-2; v_call: TRBV2; cdr3_aa: CASRVGGGELFF
j_call: TRBJ2-1; v_call: TRBV5-1; cdr3_aa: CASSLGVWGEQFF
j_call: TRBJ2-3; v_call: TRBV5-1; cdr3_aa: CASSSLDTQYF
j_call: TRBJ1-5; v_call: TRBV19; cdr3_aa: CASSIALVAGGKSQPQHF
j_call: TRBJ1-4; v_call: TRBV11-3; cdr3_aa: CASSSPGQSNEKLFF
j_call: TRBJ1-2; v_call: TRBV19; cdr3_aa: CASGREFAGYTF
j_call: TRBJ1-1; v_call: TRBV7-9; cdr3_aa: CASSLSKVEGNTEAFF
j_call: TRBJ1-5; v_call: TRBV7-8; cdr3_aa: CASSLGRLANQPQHF
j_call: TRBJ2-7; v_call: TRBV4-1; cdr3_aa: CASSLLAGESYEQYF
j_call: TRBJ1-2; v_call: TRBV5-1; cdr3_aa: CASSLPGNYGYTF
j_call: TRBJ2-5; v_call: TRBV7-6; cdr3_aa: CASSSHETQYF
j_call: TRBJ2-2; v_call: TRBV19; cdr3_aa: CASQDGTNTGELFF
j_call: TRBJ2-3; v_call: TRBV2; cdr3_aa: CASSDSSGRTDTQYF
j_call: TRBJ1-1; v_call: TRBV7-9; cdr3_aa: CASSLGRDGEEAFF
j_call: TRBJ2-1; v_call: TRBV6-5; cdr3_aa: CASRTGLNSYNEQFF
j_call: TRBJ2-3; v_call: TRBV2; cdr3_aa: CAGRTSWDTQYF
j_call: TRBJ2-3; v_call: TRBV4-3; cdr3_aa: CASSQRGGAVSDTQYF
j_call: TRBJ2-1; v_call: TRBV2; cdr3_aa: CASSDPYNEQFF
j_call: TRBJ2-1; v_call: TRBV2; cdr3_aa: CASRTWTEFSEQFF
j_call: TRBJ1-4; v_call: TRBV19; cdr3_aa: CASSIWGDSSEKLFF
j_call: TRBJ2-7; v_call: TRBV19; cdr3_aa: CASRVTGLGYEQYF
j_call: TRBJ2-1; v_call: TRBV10-3; cdr3_aa: CAISETTEATPNEQFF
j_call: TRBJ2-1; v_call: TRBV2; cdr3_aa: CASSGFADRQFF
j_call: TRBJ2-6; v_call: TRBV19; cdr3_aa: CASSIEGAGANVLTF
j_call: TRBJ2-1; v_call: TRBV7-6; cdr3_aa: CASSLVNFEASYNEQFF
j_call: TRBJ2-1; v_call: TRBV5-4; cdr3_aa: CASSLRLAGWSDEQFF
j_call: TRBJ2-1; v_call: TRBV6-5; cdr3_aa: CASSYSGLAGDNEQFF
j_call: TRBJ1-1; v_call: TRBV11-2; cdr3_aa: CASSTWQTNTEAFF
j_call: TRBJ1-2; v_call: TRBV19; cdr3_aa: CASSIIRSGGDYGYTF
j_call: TRBJ2-2; v_call: TRBV7-6; cdr3_aa: CASSLALAGATGELFF
j_call: TRBJ2-2; v_call: TRBV10-3; cdr3_aa: CAISVGGSNTGELFF
j_call: TRBJ1-1; v_call: TRBV2; cdr3_aa: CASSEQGNTEAFF
j_call: TRBJ2-1; v_call: TRBV27; cdr3_aa: CASSIPGQGANEQFF
j_call: TRBJ1-1; v_call: TRBV28; cdr3_aa: CASWGQANTEAFF